What follows is one TCR beta chain and its context. The sample comes from a study of technical replicates of blood from a few donors. The CDR3 loop spans 11 amino acids. V dropped 6 bases and J dropped 5 bases, with 7 bases sitting between them. The germline V gene encodes CDR1 SEHNR and CDR2 FQNEAQ (reference sequence). The table came from immunoSEQ multiplex PCR; TCRdb's copy has only in-frame clones and leaves some out. The sample contains more than 45,000 clones, 85% to 95% of which appear only once. The chain joins TRBV7-9 to TRBJ2-5; D remains unclear. This receptor was obtained from a human donor in good health. Some clones in this sample may be carry-over from other donors' samples. The sequencing sample was made of PBMCs. The CDR3 bases are TGTGCCAGCAGTATAGATGAGACCCAGTACTTC. Translated, it gives CASSIDETQYF.